Sequencing of this T cell receptor beta chain was carried out in a study of Ad26.COV2.S vaccination and SARS-CoV-2 variants. Study-level background: Once, or twice with 56 days between doses, Ad26.COV2.S was given intramuscularly.

Notes on the study in general: Vaccine and placebo groups showed comparable non-spike TCR breadth.

Clones were sequenced by immunoSEQ multiplex PCR, and TCRdb holds only the in-frame ones, with some missing. The sample consists of around 300,000 clones, under 90% of them appearing once. Comments on this clone: Its antigen is unknown.

Treatment given: some 20 received Ad26.COV2.S at low or high dose, single or two shots; roughly five received placebo; per-sample allocation not given. Sample collection was performed on day 63 after the first vaccine or placebo injection. An adult aged 18-55 years in Boston served as the donor. The CDR3 covers 19 residues. The germline gives CDR1 SGHTA, CDR2 FQGNSA. V shed 8 bases, J shed 4 bases, and the junction held 18 bases outside the gene matches. The chain employs TRBV7-2 and TRBJ2-6; TRBD1 aligns across 9 bases. Material: peripheral blood, obtained in a trial of Ad26.COV2.S vaccine versus placebo. The sequence was collected from a person between 18 and 59 years old who received the Ad26.COV2.S COVID-19 vaccine or a placebo. For the CDR3, the DNA is TGTGCCAGCGGCCCCTTCTTCCGGGGACAGGGCACCGGGGCCAACGTCCTGACTTTC. Its translation: CASGPFFRGQGTGANVLTF. Together with reference TRBV7-2 and TRBJ2-6, the CDR3 gives the full variable domain: GAGVSQSPSNKVTEKGKDVELRCDPISGHTALYWYRQSLGQGLEFLIYFQGNSAPDKSGLPSDRFSAERTGGSVSTLTIQRTQQEDSAVYLCASGPFFRGQGTGANVLTFGAGSRLTVL.